A selection of T cell receptor beta chains follows, all from one sample in a study of low-dose radiotherapy and immunotherapy resistance in tumors. TCRdb re-called the reads through MiXCR, storing one row per CDR3 protein. The top ten clones hold roughly 3.5% of a sample with almost 40,000 distinct CDR3 sequences, around 30% of them seen once. The source was PBMCs, collected before treatment. These receptor sequences come from a male donor with gallbladder cancer. Each CDR3 is given with its conserved first and last residue. The order of the fields is clone size, D gene, V gene, J gene, CDR3 protein, CDR3 DNA. A D gene is named only where the DNA matches it firmly. Part of the rows lack a size; the others show once, few, many or a class for expanded clones.

NA	NA	TRBV7-6	TRBJ1-2	CASSPLRDPNYGYTF	TGTGCCAGCAGCCCGCTGAGGGACCCTAACTATGGCTACACCTTC
many	TRBD2	TRBV20-1	TRBJ2-5	CSALPLPAGGQGETQYF	TGCAGTGCTCTTCCACTACCAGCGGGGGGGCAAGGAGAGACCCAGTACTTC
NA	NA	TRBV21-1	TRBJ2-3	CASSKINRPNTQYF	TGTGCCAGCAGCAAAATCAACAGGCCGAATACGCAGTATTTT
few	NA	TRBV29-1	TRBJ1-2	CSVWTAEGYTF	TGCAGCGTTTGGACGGCGGAGGGCTACACCTTC
many	NA	TRBV7-9	TRBJ2-5	CASSLGRGYGETQYF	TGTGCCAGCAGCTTAGGCAGGGGTTATGGAGAGACCCAGTACTTC
few	NA	TRBV29-1	TRBJ2-2	CSVEPGRSGELFF	TGCAGCGTTGAACCAGGGCGCTCCGGGGAGCTGTTTTTT
few	TRBD2	TRBV27	TRBJ2-5	CASGSSGGQETQYF	TGTGCCAGCGGTAGTAGCGGGGGACAAGAGACCCAGTACTTC
many	TRBD1	TRBV7-2	TRBJ2-1	CASKETGLGEQFF	TGTGCCAGCAAGGAGACAGGGCTTGGTGAGCAGTTCTTC
many	TRBD2	TRBV6-2/TRBV6-3	TRBJ2-1	CASRRGTSGRATNEQFF	TGTGCCAGCAGACGAGGGACTAGCGGGAGGGCGACCAATGAGCAGTTCTTC
few	NA	TRBV3-1	TRBJ2-1	CASSQEGGMAYNEQFF	TGTGCCAGCAGCCAAGAGGGCGGGATGGCCTACAATGAGCAGTTCTTC
many	TRBD1	TRBV7-9	TRBJ1-2	CASSLGQGAQGYTF	TGTGCCAGCAGCTTGGGACAGGGTGCTCAAGGCTACACCTTC
many	TRBD2	TRBV19	TRBJ2-3	CASIFGLAGGKDTQYF	TGTGCCAGTATCTTTGGACTAGCGGGAGGTAAAGATACGCAGTATTTT
many	NA	TRBV7-2	TRBJ2-5	CASSSRHSETQYF	TGTGCCAGCAGCTCCCGACATTCGGAGACCCAGTACTTC
few	TRBD1	TRBV7-8	TRBJ1-4	CASGTAGTGGEKLFF	TGTGCCAGCGGGACGGCTGGGACAGGGGGTGAAAAACTGTTTTTT